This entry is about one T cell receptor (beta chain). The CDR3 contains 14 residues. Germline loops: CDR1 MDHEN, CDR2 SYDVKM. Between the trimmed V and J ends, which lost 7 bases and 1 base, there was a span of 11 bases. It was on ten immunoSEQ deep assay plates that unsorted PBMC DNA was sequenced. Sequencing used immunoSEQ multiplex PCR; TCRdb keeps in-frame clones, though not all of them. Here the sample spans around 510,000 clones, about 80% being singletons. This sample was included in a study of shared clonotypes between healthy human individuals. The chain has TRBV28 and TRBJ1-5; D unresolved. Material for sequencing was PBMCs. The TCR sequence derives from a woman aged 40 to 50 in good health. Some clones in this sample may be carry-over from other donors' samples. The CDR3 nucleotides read TGTGCCAGCACCCCAGCACTGAGCAATCAGCCCCAGCATTTT. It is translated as CASTPALSNQPQHF.